These 9 T cell receptor beta chains were all obtained from the same sample, sequenced in a study of glioma-infiltrating T cells after dendritic cell vaccination. Measured with immunoSEQ multiplex PCR; TCRdb has only the in-frame clones, and not every one. The sample has over 90,000 clones, around 85% seen once. The source material was blood, sampled before dendritic cell vaccination. These TCRs come from a human donor with glioblastoma.

The chain links TRBV2 to TRBJ2-1; 7 positions match TRBD2. This CDR3 spans 16 amino acids. V gave up 10 bases and J gave up 8 bases; unmatched junction bases: 20. CDR1 and CDR2 (germline): SNHLY, FYNNEI. CDR3 residues: CATSPLLAGRGDEQFF. DNA of the CDR3: TGTGCCACCTCACCCCTCCTGGCAGGGAGGGGCGATGAGCAGTTCTTC.

The rearrangement uses TRBV18 and TRBJ2-5; 7 bases line up with TRBD2. The DNA end lines up better with TRBJ2-7; the J call may be wrong. The germline CDR1 and CDR2 sequences are KGHSH and LQKENI. The CDR3 loop spans 17 amino acids. In DNA form, the CDR3 reads TGTGCCAGCTCACCGCGTCCTAGCGGCCGTGGGGGTTACGAGCAGTACTTC. Translation gives CASSPRPSGRGGYEQYF.

V and J are TRBV28 and TRBJ2-2; D gene unclear. Germline V gene lookup returns CDR1 MDHEN and CDR2 SYDVKM. V was pared by 3 bases and J by 1 base, with 3 bases between. The CDR3 covers 13 residues. CDR3 residues: CASSFGNTGELFF. The CDR3 nucleotides are TGTGCCAGCAGTTTCGGGAACACCGGGGAGCTGTTTTTT.

The gene calls are TRBV6-5 and TRBJ2-4; 7 positions agree with TRBD1. CDR1 is MNHEY, CDR2 SVGAGI, per germline. V was clipped by 2 bases and J by 9 bases; unmatched bases: 7. The CDR3 runs 14 residues. CDR3 sequence reads: CASSYPMTGSIQYF. The CDR3, as DNA: TGTGCCAGCAGTTACCCCATGACAGGGTCCATTCAGTACTTC.

The rearrangement joins TRBV6-1 to TRBJ2-7, with a tentative D call TRBD2 (6 bases). Looked up from germline, CDR1 is MNHNS and CDR2 is SASEGT. The V and J ends lost 7 bases and 4 bases respectively, with 20 bases between them. The CDR3 has 15 residues. The DNA of the CDR3 is TGTGCCAGCAAACAGAGGGACTTAGAGTTTTACGAGCAGTACTTC. It specifies CASKQRDLEFYEQYF.

A few counts support this clone. V is TRBV5-4 and J is TRBJ1-3; weak D call: TRBD1 (5 bases). The CDR3 has 16 amino acids. Germline loops: CDR1 SGHNT, CDR2 YYREEE (reference sequence). Trimming took off 4 bases at V and 0 bases at J, with 14 bases between the two ends. The CDR3 nucleotides read TGTGCCAGCAGCGGGGGGACGGAGAGCTCTGGAAACACCATATATTTT. The encoded protein is CASSGGTESSGNTIYF.

About this clone itself: Different DNA sequences within this sample yield the same CDR3. The J gene is TRBJ2-5, the V gene TRBV5-1; weak D call: TRBD1 (5 bases). V was trimmed by 4 bases and J by 2 bases, leaving 9 bases between them. The CDR3 has 13 residues. Germline V gene sequence: CDR1 SGHRS, CDR2 YFSETQ. DNA of the CDR3: TGCGCCAGCAGCCTGGGGCAGCAAGAGACCCAGTACTTC. This translates into CASSLGQQETQYF.

This clone was counted a single time. This chain links TRBV18 with TRBJ2-3; TRBD2 matches 14 bases. The J segment lost 4 bases and the V segment lost 5 bases, leaving 8 bases of the junction unmatched. CDR3 length equals 17 residues. Per the germline V gene, CDR1 is KGHSH and CDR2 is LQKENI. In DNA, the CDR3 is TGTGCCAGCTCATCTCGGACTAGCGGGAGGAGCGCAGATACGCAGTATTTT. As protein: CASSSRTSGRSADTQYF.

The chain uses TRBV4-2 and TRBJ1-1, with a weak D call TRBD1 (5 bases). Trimming shortened V by 0 bases and J by 7 bases, and 9 bases separated the two germline ends. The CDR3 is made up of 13 amino acids. Germline V CDR1 and CDR2: LGHNA, YNFKEQ. CDR3 amino acids: CASSQDRVSEAFF. The CDR3 region has the DNA TGTGCCAGCAGCCAAGACAGGGTCAGTGAAGCTTTCTTT.